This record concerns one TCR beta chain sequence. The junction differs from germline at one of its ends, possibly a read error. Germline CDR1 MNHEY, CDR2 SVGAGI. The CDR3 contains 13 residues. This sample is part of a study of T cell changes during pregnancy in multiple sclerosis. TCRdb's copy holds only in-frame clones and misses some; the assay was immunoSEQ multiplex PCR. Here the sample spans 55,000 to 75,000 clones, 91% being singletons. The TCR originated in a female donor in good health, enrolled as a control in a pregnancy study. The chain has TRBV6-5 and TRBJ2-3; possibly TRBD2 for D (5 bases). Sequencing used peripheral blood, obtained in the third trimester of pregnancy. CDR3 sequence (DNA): TGTGCAAGCACGACGGGGAGCACAGATACGCAGTATTTT. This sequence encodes CASTTGSTDTQYF.